A single sample gave rise to the 13 T cell receptor beta chains below, sequenced in a study of patients and donors after allogeneic stem cell transplantation. TCRdb fed the RT-PCR reads into MiXCR, producing one record per CDR3 protein. The table lists around 200,000 distinct CDR3 sequences, roughly two fifths of them singletons. What was sequenced was blood, either unsorted or a sorted T cell fraction (not recorded which). These receptors were collected from a human donor who was either an allogeneic HSCT recipient or a stem cell or donor lymphocyte infusion donor (not recorded which). It is not recorded whose cells these are; they may come from a transplant donor.

The V gene is TRBV5-1, the J gene TRBJ2-2; TRBD2 might be the D (6 bases). The CDR3 consists of 15 residues. Trimming cost V 6 bases and J 4 bases, with 16 bases left between them. The germline V gene encodes CDR1 SGHRS and CDR2 YFSETQ. CDR3 region: CASNPLWRGTGELFF. CDR3 bases: TGCGCCAGCAACCCCCTTTGGCGGGGCACCGGGGAGCTGTTTTTT. The full variable domain, rest sourced from reference TRBV5-1 and TRBJ2-2, is KAGVTQTPRYLIKTRGQQVTLSCSPISGHRSVSWYQQTPGQGLQFLFEYFSETQRNKGNFPGRFSGRQFSNSRSEMNVSTLELGDSALYLCASNPLWRGTGELFFGEGSRLTVL.

The chain links TRBV11-2 to TRBJ2-5; D is unresolved. V lost 0 bases and J 5 bases, leaving 16 bases between the germline ends. CDR3 length: 16 amino acids. Germline CDR1 reads SGHAT; CDR2 reads FQNNGV. As DNA, the CDR3 is TGTGCCAGCAGCTTAGATTTGCCTCACCCGCTTGAGACCCAGTACTTC. Protein product: CASSLDLPHPLETQYF.

This clonotype was seen a handful of times. J is TRBJ1-6 and V is TRBV4-1; no clear D gene. Trimming pared 1 base from V and 7 bases from J, leaving 8 bases between. The CDR3 has 14 residues. Per germline, CDR1 MGHRA and CDR2 YSYEKL. The chain's CDR3 is CASSQVFKNSPLHF. The CDR3 region has the DNA TGCGCCAGCAGCCAAGTTTTCAAGAATTCACCCCTCCACTTT.

This clonotype has just one count. The rearrangement joins TRBV28 to TRBJ1-2; tentatively, D is TRBD1 (5 bases). In germline, CDR1 is MDHEN, CDR2 SYDVKM. This CDR3 has 14 residues. V gave up 2 bases and J gave up 1 base, with 8 bases separating them. Here the CDR3 DNA reads TGTGCCAGCAGTTTAACACAGGATAACTATGGCTACACCTTC. Translated: CASSLTQDNYGYTF.

The chain is built from TRBV18 and TRBJ2-7, with D possibly being TRBD1 (5 bases). Per the germline V gene, CDR1 is KGHSH and CDR2 is LQKENI. The CDR3 contains 15 residues. V lost 5 bases, J lost 5 bases, and 19 bases lay in between. The CDR3: CASSTLDSLGHEQYF. CDR3 in DNA: TGTGCCAGCTCAACCCTCGACAGCCTCGGCCACGAGCAGTACTTC.

This sequence joins TRBV20-1 and TRBJ2-3, with D hard to call. Germline CDR1 DFQATT, CDR2 SNEGSKA (reference sequence). The CDR3 is 13 residues long. With 6 bases removed from V and 0 bases from J, the gap between germline ends came to 10 bases. The CDR3 protein is CSAVPGSTDTQYF. CDR3 coding DNA: TGCAGTGCCGTTCCTGGTAGCACAGATACGCAGTATTTT.

V gene TRBV9 combines with J gene TRBJ2-1, with D perhaps matching TRBD1 or TRBD2 (5 bases each). The ends were cut back, 0 bases at V and 0 bases at J, with 10 bases in the middle. Germline lookup yields CDR1 SGDLS and CDR2 YYNGEE. There are 16 residues in the CDR3. The chain's CDR3 is CASSVGGDSSYNEQFF. The CDR3 DNA reads TGTGCCAGCAGCGTAGGGGGAGACAGCTCCTACAATGAGCAGTTCTTC.

The chain recombines TRBV3-1 with TRBJ1-1; 7 nucleotides match TRBD1. This CDR3 is 13 amino acids long. Per germline, CDR1 LGHDT and CDR2 YNNKEL (reference sequence). V dropped 4 bases and J dropped 10; count of bases not matched to a gene: 9. As DNA, the CDR3 is TGTGCCAGCAGCCGCGACAGGGCCGGGGGAGCTTTCTTT. It codes for CASSRDRAGGAFF.

The CDR3 here is CATWFSYGYTF. The CDR3, as DNA: TGTGCCACCTGGTTCTCTTATGGCTACACCTTC. This rearrangement joins TRBV10-3 to TRBJ1-2; D call uncertain. V was clipped by 10 bases and J by 5 bases, with 11 bases between them. Germline V gene data show CDR1 as ENHRY and CDR2 as SYGVKD. The CDR3 extends over 11 amino acids.

The J gene is TRBJ1-5, the V gene TRBV12-3 or TRBV12-4; D may be TRBD1 (6 bases). Trimming left V 2 bases short and J 6 bases short, with 14 bases between. This CDR3 contains 15 residues. The DNA for the CDR3 is TGTGCCAGCAGTTTAACAGGGCGGAGTGGTCAGCCCCAGCATTTT. This translates into CASSLTGRSGQPQHF.

The V call is TRBV7-2, the J call TRBJ2-3; D is perhaps TRBD2 (5 bases). Trimming left V 6 bases short and J 1 base short, with 8 bases between. There are 13 residues in the CDR3. CDR1 and CDR2 (germline): SGHTA, FQGNSA. DNA for the CDR3: TGTGCCAGCAGGGAGAGGGGCACAGATACGCAGTATTTT. It is translated as CASRERGTDTQYF.

This clonotype was counted a few times. This chain connects TRBV12-3 or TRBV12-4 to TRBJ1-5; no definite D call. The ends were cut back, 3 bases at V and 0 bases at J, with 12 bases in the middle. This CDR3 region has 16 residues. CDR3 sequence (DNA): TGTGCCAGCAGTTTTTGGGGTTCGTATAGCAATCAGCCCCAGCATTTT. It is translated as CASSFWGSYSNQPQHF.

This clonotype was counted a few times. The genes are TRBV6-5 and TRBJ2-3; 9 bases align to TRBD1. Per germline, CDR1 MNHEY and CDR2 SVGAGI. The CDR3 extends over 15 amino acids. V lost 5 bases, J lost 3 bases, and 6 bases stayed unmatched. This CDR3 reads CASSRGTGLTDTQYF. The CDR3, as DNA: TGTGCCAGCAGTAGAGGGACAGGGCTGACAGATACGCAGTATTTT.